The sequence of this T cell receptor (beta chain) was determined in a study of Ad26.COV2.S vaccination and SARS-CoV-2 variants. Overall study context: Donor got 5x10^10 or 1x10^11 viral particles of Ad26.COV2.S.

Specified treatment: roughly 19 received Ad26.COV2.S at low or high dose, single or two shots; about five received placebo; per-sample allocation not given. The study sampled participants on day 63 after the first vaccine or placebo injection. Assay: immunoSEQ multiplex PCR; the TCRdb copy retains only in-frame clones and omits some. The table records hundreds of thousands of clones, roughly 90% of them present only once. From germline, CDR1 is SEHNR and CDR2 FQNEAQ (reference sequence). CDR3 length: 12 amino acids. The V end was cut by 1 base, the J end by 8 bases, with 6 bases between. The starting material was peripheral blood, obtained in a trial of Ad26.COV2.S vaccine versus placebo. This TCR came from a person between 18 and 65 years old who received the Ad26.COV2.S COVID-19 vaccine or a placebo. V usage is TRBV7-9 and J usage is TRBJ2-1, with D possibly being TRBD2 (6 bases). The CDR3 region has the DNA TGTGCCAGCAGCTTAGTAGCGGATGAGCAGTTCTTC. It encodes CASSLVADEQFF.